These 17 T cell receptor beta chains were sequenced from one sample in a study of blood T cell repertoires in COVID-19. Profiling relied on immunoSEQ multiplex PCR, and the TCRdb table lists in-frame clones only, not all of them. Among approximately 78,000 clones, approximately 82% were seen once, and the ten largest hold about 18%. Sequencing input: peripheral blood. The receptors come from a woman older than 75 with acute or convalescent COVID-19.

A note on this clone: At one of its ends the junction is not consistent with the germline gene, which may arise from a read error. This CDR3 is also generated by other DNA sequences in the sample. The rearrangement joins TRBV4-1 to TRBJ2-4, with 8 nucleotides matching TRBD2. Germline assignment: CDR1 MGHRA and CDR2 YSYEKL. The CDR3 sequence is 16 residues long. The CDR3 region is CASSDLSGVAKNIQYF. CDR3 sequence (DNA): TGCGCTAGCAGTGATCTTAGCGGGGTAGCCAAAAACATTCAGTACTTC.

This chain links TRBV5-1 with TRBJ1-4; possible D gene TRBD1, 5 bases. V was pared by 1 base and J by 6 bases, with 13 bases between. This CDR3 contains 15 residues. The germline gives CDR1 SGHRS, CDR2 YFSETQ. Here the CDR3 reads CASSLRLGGDEKLFF. For the CDR3, the DNA is TGCGCCAGCAGCTTGCGGCTTGGGGGGGATGAAAAACTGTTTTTT.

The chain is built from TRBV10-3 and TRBJ2-7; 7 positions match TRBD2. This CDR3 region has 16 residues. Germline CDR1 and CDR2: ENHRY and SYGVKD. J gave up 3 bases and V 0 bases, and 8 bases lay outside the gene matches. CDR3 bases: TGTGCCATCAGTGAGTCACTAGCGCGAACCAGCTACGAGCAGTACTTC. This translates into CAISESLARTSYEQYF.

The V and J genes are TRBV15 and TRBJ2-1; 11 bases agree with TRBD2. CDR3 length: 15 amino acids. With V trimmed by 0 bases and J by 9 bases, 4 bases remained unmatched. The germline V gene encodes CDR1 LNHNV and CDR2 YYDKDF (reference sequence). The CDR3 protein is CATSRELAGVGEQFF. CDR3 bases: TGTGCCACCAGCAGAGAACTAGCGGGGGTCGGTGAGCAGTTCTTC.

This clone was found a few times. The V gene is TRBV7-9, the J gene TRBJ2-7; 7 nucleotides agree with TRBD1. The V segment lost 6 bases and the J segment 6 bases; nucleotides outside the gene matches: 2. The CDR3 runs 11 residues. Germline lookup yields CDR1 SEHNR and CDR2 FQNEAQ (reference sequence). The CDR3 spells CASSTGAEQYF. In DNA, the CDR3 is TGTGCCAGCAGTACAGGGGCCGAGCAGTACTTC.

The rearrangement joins TRBV28 to TRBJ2-7; 7 bases align to TRBD1. The CDR3 runs to 14 residues. The V gene's germline CDR1 is MDHEN and CDR2 SYDVKM. J lost 2 bases, V lost 7 bases, and 8 bases had no gene match. CDR3 protein: CASNVMGQTYEQYF. Written as DNA, the CDR3 is TGTGCCAGCAATGTAATGGGACAGACCTACGAGCAGTACTTC.

By share, this clone ranks as medium-sized. The DNA for the CDR3 is TGTGCCAGCAGTTTATCGGTGTCGACAGGGAACTATGGCTACACCTTC. It specifies CASSLSVSTGNYGYTF. This chain joins TRBV27 and TRBJ1-2, with TRBD1 identical over 7 bases. V lost 0 bases and J lost 2; bases outside the gene matches: 6. Germline V gene data show CDR1 as MNHEY and CDR2 as SMNVEV (reference sequence). The CDR3 contains 16 residues.

The V call is TRBV5-4, the J call TRBJ2-2; 9 nucleotides line up with TRBD2. Germline-derived CDR1 and CDR2 are SGHNT and YYREEE (reference sequence). V gave up 5 bases and J gave up 4 bases; unmatched junction bases: 6. CDR3 length: 15 amino acids. CDR3 loop: CASRLTSGPTGELFF. As DNA, the CDR3 is TGTGCCAGCAGGCTTACTAGCGGGCCCACCGGGGAGCTGTTTTTT.

The sample holds a few counts of this clone. This chain joins TRBV10-3 and TRBJ2-7; 11 nucleotides align to TRBD2. The CDR3 sequence is 13 residues long. V was clipped by 9 bases and J by 3 bases; unmatched bases: 4. Looked up from germline, CDR1 is ENHRY and CDR2 is SYGVKD. The CDR3: CAIGGLADYEQYF. The CDR3 nucleotides read TGTGCCATAGGGGGACTAGCGGACTACGAGCAGTACTTC.

This rearrangement joins TRBV14 to TRBJ1-4; the D gene is possibly TRBD1 (5 bases). The CDR3 consists of 13 residues. V shed 1 base and J shed 10 bases, with 10 bases lying between them. Germline CDR1 SGHDN, CDR2 FVKESK. The CDR3 DNA reads TGTGCCAGCAGCCAAGTTCAGGGTGGAAAACTGTTTTTT. It specifies CASSQVQGGKLFF.

V gene TRBV27 combines with J gene TRBJ1-1; D gene uncertain. The length of the CDR3 is 14 residues. Germline CDR1 reads MNHEY; CDR2 reads SMNVEV (reference sequence). Deletions cut 2 bases from V and 0 bases from J, with 7 bases between. Here the CDR3 reads CASSLGGLNTEAFF. DNA for the CDR3: TGTGCCAGCAGTTTAGGAGGATTGAACACTGAAGCTTTCTTT.

The chain links TRBV10-1 to TRBJ2-2; D may be TRBD2 (6 bases). The V gene's germline CDR1 is WNHNN and CDR2 SYGVQD (reference sequence). V dropped 3 bases and J dropped 1 base, with 9 bases sitting between them. The CDR3 extends over 15 amino acids. The CDR3 is CASSEQRVNTGELFF. CDR3 nucleotides: TGCGCCAGCAGTGAACAGCGGGTGAACACCGGGGAGCTGTTTTTT.

The chain is built from TRBV6-5 and TRBJ2-7; 15 positions agree with TRBD2. V trimming: 10 bases; J trimming: 6 bases; junction bases outside the gene matches: 10. CDR1 MNHEY and CDR2 SVGAGI come from the germline V gene. This CDR3 is 15 amino acids long. The CDR3 is CAIAGLAGGPGEQYF. The DNA of the CDR3 is TGTGCCATCGCTGGACTAGCGGGGGGGCCAGGCGAGCAGTACTTC.

As DNA, the CDR3 is TGTGCCAGCAGCCTCGGGACAGGGAGCCGCTTCCAAGAGACCCAGTACTTC. This sequence encodes CASSLGTGSRFQETQYF. The chain is built from TRBV5-4 and TRBJ2-5; 9 positions agree with TRBD1. This CDR3 is built from 17 residues. V shed 4 bases, J shed 1 base, and the junction held 11 bases outside the gene matches. CDR1 SGHNT and CDR2 YYREEE come from the germline V gene (reference sequence).

The chain is built from TRBV12-2 and TRBJ2-1; the table's D gene call, TRBD2, was not cross checked with the DNA. TRBV12-2 is classified as a pseudogene. This CDR3 comprises 14 residues. The DNA for the CDR3 is TGTGCAAGAAGGCGGGAGAGGTCCTACAATGAGCAGTTCTTC. This encodes CARRRERSYNEQFF.

This clone was observed once. The chain has TRBV9 and TRBJ2-2; 8 nucleotides match TRBD1. CDR1 and CDR2 (germline): SGDLS, YYNGEE. Trimming removed 6 bases from V and 7 bases from J; junction bases left unmatched: 2. The CDR3 sequence is 12 residues long. CDR3: CASTGTGGELFF. CDR3 nucleotide sequence: TGTGCCAGCACCGGGACAGGCGGGGAGCTGTTTTTT.

There are a few counts of this clone. The chain combines TRBV5-1 with TRBJ1-1, with unresolved D. Between the trimmed V and J ends, which lost 0 bases and 4 bases, there was a span of 10 bases. The germline V gene encodes CDR1 SGHRS and CDR2 YFSETQ. CDR3 size: 14 residues. Written as DNA, the CDR3 is TGCGCCAGCAGCTTGGGAGCGCCGGGCACTGAAGCTTTCTTT. Encoded protein: CASSLGAPGTEAFF.